One sample yielded the 11 T cell receptor beta chains listed below, sequenced in a study of cytomegalovirus exposure and HLA in healthy donors (TCRdb year 2017). To prepare the library, the immunoSEQ multiplex PCR assay was applied. For the multiplex PCR, a mixture combining 60 forward primers for TCR Vbeta segments and 13 reverse primers for TCR Jbeta segments was used. This is the immuneACCESS table as TCRdb keeps it, with only in-frame sequences that have V and J called. A part of the clones is gone; compared with another copy, unresolved V genes explain less than half, and the rest is unexplained. The sample includes some 120,000 clones, with 80% to 85% observed a single time. The ten largest clonotypes hold 0.85% to 1.3% of the sample. Material: PBMCs. The receptors here all came from a human donor in good health.

The J gene is TRBJ2-5, the V gene TRBV11-3; a possible D gene is TRBD1 (5 bases). Trimming cost V 0 bases and J 1 base, with 9 bases left between them. The CDR3 sequence is 15 residues long. CDR1 and CDR2 (germline): SGHNT, YENEEA. CDR3 coding DNA: TGTGCCAGCAGCTTAGACCTCCAGGGCCAAGAGACCCAGTACTTC. Translation: CASSLDLQGQETQYF.

V and J are TRBV21-1 and TRBJ1-6; the DNA was not used to check the table's D call, TRBD1. TRBV21-1 is recorded as a pseudogene. This CDR3 spans 18 amino acids. The chain's CDR3 is CASSTTTGASSYNSPLHF. The CDR3 DNA is TGTGCCAGCAGCACAACAACAGGGGCGAGCTCCTATAATTCACCCCTCCACTTT.

This clone was counted between two and nine times. The V and J genes are TRBV2 and TRBJ1-5; weak D call: TRBD1 (6 bases). The V gene's germline CDR1 is SNHLY and CDR2 FYNNEI. The CDR3 runs to 13 residues. With 7 bases removed from V and 7 bases from J, the gap between germline ends came to 14 bases. CDR3 nucleotide sequence: TGTGCCAGCACCCAGGGGCGTTACCAGCCCCAGCATTTT. The encoded protein is CASTQGRYQPQHF. Full variable domain (rest looked up from reference TRBV2 and TRBJ1-5): EPEVTQTPSHQVTQMGQEVILRCVPISNHLYFYWYRQILGQKVEFLVSFYNNEISEKSEIFDDQFSVERPDGSNFTLKIRSTKLEDSAMYFCASTQGRYQPQHFGDGTRLSIL.

This sequence joins TRBV4-1 and TRBJ1-4; perhaps TRBD1 as D (5 bases). The CDR3 totals 14 residues. Germline V lookup: CDR1 MGHRA, CDR2 YSYEKL. The V end was cut by 1 base, the J end by 5 bases, with 8 bases between. The CDR3 spells CASSQVAGNEKLFF. Here the CDR3 DNA reads TGCGCCAGCAGCCAAGTGGCAGGGAATGAAAAACTGTTTTTT.

In its sample, this clone was seen a few times. The J gene is TRBJ1-5, the V gene TRBV5-4; D ambiguous. Germline CDR1 and CDR2: SGHNT and YYREEE (reference sequence). This CDR3 region has 13 residues. The V end lost 0 bases, the J end lost 10 bases, and 11 bases lay between the germline ends. The CDR3: CASSLDSSRPQHF. CDR3 in DNA: TGTGCCAGCAGCTTGGACAGCAGTAGACCCCAGCATTTT.

The CDR3 reads CASSPEQALLPRGYTF. In DNA, the CDR3 is TGTGCCAGCAGCCCTGAACAGGCCCTGTTACCGAGAGGCTACACCTTC. V is TRBV7-6 and J is TRBJ1-2; D possibly corresponds to TRBD1 (5 bases). This CDR3 is built from 16 residues. Trimming pared 5 bases from V and 8 bases from J, leaving 24 bases between. CDR1 SGHVS and CDR2 FNYEAQ come from the germline V gene.

This chain joins TRBV6-1 and TRBJ2-5, with D unclear. The CDR3 totals 10 residues. CDR1 and CDR2 (germline): MNHNS, SASEGT. V shed 11 bases and J shed 2 bases, with 6 bases lying between them. The CDR3 DNA is TGTGCCGTTTTACAAGAGACCCAGTACTTC. This gives the protein CAVLQETQYF.

The chain joins TRBV19 to TRBJ1-1; 8 bases map to TRBD1. There are 15 residues in the CDR3. V gave up 6 bases and J gave up 1 base; unmatched junction bases: 7. Germline V gene data show CDR1 as LNHDA and CDR2 as SQIVND (reference sequence). CDR3 protein: CASSRTGGQNTEAFF. CDR3 DNA sequence: TGTGCCAGTAGCCGAACAGGGGGGCAGAACACTGAAGCTTTCTTT.

V is TRBV4-1 and J is TRBJ1-6; D gene unclear. This CDR3 contains 18 residues. The ends were cut back, 1 base at V and 0 bases at J, with 13 bases in the middle. The V gene's germline CDR1 is MGHRA and CDR2 YSYEKL. As DNA, the CDR3 is TGCGCCAGCAGCCAAGTTGGGCAGAAAAGCTCCTATAATTCACCCCTCCACTTT. This sequence encodes CASSQVGQKSSYNSPLHF.

The chain joins TRBV20-1 to TRBJ2-3; D might be TRBD1 (5 bases). The germline V gene encodes CDR1 DFQATT and CDR2 SNEGSKA (reference sequence). CDR3 size: 11 residues. Trimming took off 5 bases at V and 4 bases at J, with 7 bases between the two ends. The CDR3 reads CSAETADTQYF. The CDR3 DNA follows: TGCAGTGCTGAGACAGCAGATACGCAGTATTTT.

The chain is built from TRBV28 and TRBJ2-5; 9 bases align to TRBD1. The CDR3 has 17 residues. The trim removed 6 bases at V and 0 bases at J, leaving 11 bases unmatched. Germline loops: CDR1 MDHEN, CDR2 SYDVKM. CDR3 sequence (DNA): TGTGCCAGCAGCCGACTCCCCGGGACAGGGTACCAAGAGACCCAGTACTTC. This gives the protein CASSRLPGTGYQETQYF.